Shown below are 28 T cell receptor beta chains from a single sample sequenced in a study of cytomegalovirus exposure and HLA in healthy donors. Profiling relied on immunoSEQ multiplex PCR, and the TCRdb table lists in-frame clones only, not all of them. Here the sample spans some 140,000 clones, just under 90% being singletons. Sequences were obtained from PBMCs. The receptors originated from a woman younger than 45 in good health and CMV-seropositive.

V usage is TRBV27 and J usage is TRBJ1-5, with 7 positions matching TRBD1. Germline assignment: CDR1 MNHEY and CDR2 SMNVEV (reference sequence). Losses at the gene ends were 7 bases for V and 1 base for J; bases not matched to a gene: 7. The CDR3 loop spans 15 amino acids. The CDR3 DNA reads as TGTGCCAGCAACCCGACAGGGACCAGCAATCAGCCCCAGCATTTT. Translated: CASNPTGTSNQPQHF.

This chain links TRBV27 with TRBJ2-7; maybe TRBD1 (5 bases). Trimming shortened V by 5 bases and J by 6 bases, and 8 bases separated the two germline ends. This CDR3 contains 11 residues. CDR1 and CDR2 (germline): MNHEY, SMNVEV (reference sequence). The DNA for the CDR3 is TGTGCCAGCAGTGGGGCCGGCGAGCAGTACTTC. Translation: CASSGAGEQYF.

This clone occurred once. The chain links TRBV15 to TRBJ1-5, with D perhaps matching TRBD1 (5 bases). Germline CDR1 reads LNHNV; CDR2 reads YYDKDF (reference sequence). Trimming took 6 bases from V and 7 from J, leaving 13 bases between them. The CDR3 length is 13 residues. CDR3 in amino acids: CATSRGAGQPQHF. CDR3 in DNA: TGTGCCACCAGTCGAGGGGCGGGGCAGCCCCAGCATTTT.

This chain uses TRBV5-8 with TRBJ1-1; D is unresolved. The germline V gene encodes CDR1 SGHTS and CDR2 YDEGEE. With 0 bases removed from V and 1 base from J, the gap between germline ends came to 7 bases. The length of the CDR3 is 14 residues. The CDR3 protein is CASSLGARNTEAFF. The CDR3 nucleotides read TGTGCCAGCAGCTTGGGGGCGAGGAACACTGAAGCTTTCTTT.

V is TRBV28 and J is TRBJ2-7; the D gene is possibly TRBD2 (6 bases). Germline V gene lookup returns CDR1 MDHEN and CDR2 SYDVKM. CDR3 length: 14 amino acids. V gave up 4 bases and J gave up 2 bases, with 12 bases separating them. Written as DNA, the CDR3 is TGTGCCAGCAGTTCACCGGGAGAGACCTACGAGCAGTACTTC. Protein sequence: CASSSPGETYEQYF.

In nucleotides, the CDR3 is TGTGCCAGCAGTTCCCGGACAGGGTGGGCCTATAATTCACCCCTCCACTTT. Protein product: CASSSRTGWAYNSPLHF. J is TRBJ1-6 and V is TRBV27; the match to TRBD1 covers 8 bases. Germline trimming cut 4 bases from V and 2 bases from J; bases unmatched to any gene: 7. The CDR3 is 17 amino acids. Germline-derived CDR1 and CDR2 are MNHEY and SMNVEV (reference sequence).

The chain uses TRBV5-1 and TRBJ1-2; 11 nucleotides align to TRBD1. The CDR3 is 15 amino acids. V trimming: 4 bases; J trimming: 5 bases; junction bases outside the gene matches: 7. Germline loops: CDR1 SGHRS, CDR2 YFSETQ. The CDR3 DNA sequence: TGCGCCAGCAGCCCCGGACAGGGGGCGGTGTATGGCTACACCTTC. Translation: CASSPGQGAVYGYTF.

CDR3 protein: CASSLGRGLEAFF. DNA for the CDR3: TGTGCCAGCAGCTTGGGTAGGGGGCTGGAAGCTTTCTTT. The chain has TRBV5-6 and TRBJ1-1, with 7 positions matching TRBD1. J gave up 8 bases and V 0 bases, and 4 bases lay outside the gene matches. The CDR3 extends over 13 amino acids. Germline V gives CDR1 SGHDT, CDR2 YYEEEE.

The count of this clone is one. J is TRBJ2-3 and V is TRBV28; maybe TRBD2 (6 bases). Germline assignment: CDR1 MDHEN and CDR2 SYDVKM. The CDR3 totals 16 residues. V lost 5 bases and J 1 base, leaving 16 bases between the germline ends. CDR3 loop: CASSVAGNPRTDTQYF. The CDR3, as DNA: TGTGCCAGCAGTGTCGCGGGGAATCCTCGCACAGATACGCAGTATTTT.

The V and J genes are TRBV2 and TRBJ1-1; no firm D call. Germline assignment: CDR1 SNHLY and CDR2 FYNNEI. The CDR3 totals 13 residues. V was clipped by 4 bases and J by 0 bases, with 6 bases between them. CDR3 sequence: CASSGSVNTEAFF. DNA of the CDR3: TGTGCCAGCAGTGGATCAGTGAACACTGAAGCTTTCTTT. Using reference TRBV2 and TRBJ1-1 for the parts outside the CDR3, the full variable domain is EPEVTQTPSHQVTQMGQEVILRCVPISNHLYFYWYRQILGQKVEFLVSFYNNEISEKSEIFDDQFSVERPDGSNFTLKIRSTKLEDSAMYFCASSGSVNTEAFFGQGTRLTVV.

CDR3 in DNA: TGTGCCAGCAGCTTAGGCGGGGTGTTTGACTATGGCTACACCTTC. This sequence encodes CASSLGGVFDYGYTF. V is TRBV7-9 and J is TRBJ1-2; D remains unclear. Germline values: CDR1 SEHNR, CDR2 FQNEAQ (reference sequence). Trimming cost V 1 base and J 3 bases, with 12 bases left between them. There are 15 residues in the CDR3.

This clone was counted once. The genes are TRBV21-1 and TRBJ1-1; the table names TRBD1, a call not compared with the DNA. TRBV21-1 is classified as a pseudogene. The CDR3 consists of 14 residues. CDR3 sequence: CASDIQGMGTEAFF. In nucleotides, the CDR3 is TGTGCCAGCGATATACAGGGGATGGGAACTGAAGCTTTCTTT.

The rearrangement links TRBV10-3 to TRBJ1-5; 9 nucleotides align to TRBD1. The ends lost 7 bases at V and 7 bases at J; junction bases unmatched: 5. The CDR3 sequence is 13 residues long. CDR1 is ENHRY, CDR2 SYGVKD, per germline. CDR3 residues: CAINRDREQPQHF. The CDR3 nucleotides read TGTGCCATCAACCGGGACAGGGAACAGCCCCAGCATTTT.

V usage is TRBV4-1 and J usage is TRBJ1-2; 7 bases fit TRBD1. The CDR3 is made up of 16 amino acids. After removal of 2 bases from V and 4 bases from J, the junction contained 10 bases not matched to a gene. Per germline, CDR1 MGHRA and CDR2 YSYEKL. In DNA form, the CDR3 reads TGCGCCAGCAGCCAACCCCGGGACAGACTGTTCTATGGCTACACCTTC. It yields the protein CASSQPRDRLFYGYTF.

The rearrangement uses TRBV9 and TRBJ2-1, with 9 bases fitting TRBD1. The CDR3 runs to 16 residues. With 3 bases clipped from V and 10 bases from J, the junction kept 14 bases outside the gene matches. Germline V gene lookup returns CDR1 SGDLS and CDR2 YYNGEE. CDR3 nucleotide sequence: TGTGCCAGCAGCGCGTACAAGGGACAGGGTGGTCCAGAGCAGTTCTTC. Residues: CASSAYKGQGGPEQFF.

The genes are TRBV27 and TRBJ2-3; TRBD2 agrees at 10 bases. Germline V gene sequence: CDR1 MNHEY, CDR2 SMNVEV (reference sequence). With V trimmed by 6 bases and J by 6 bases, 12 bases remained unmatched. The CDR3 consists of 16 residues. The CDR3 loop reads CASSKGLAGVRDTQYF. The CDR3 DNA follows: TGTGCCAGCAGCAAGGGGCTAGCGGGGGTGAGGGATACGCAGTATTTT.

V is TRBV10-2 and J is TRBJ2-1; D may be TRBD1 (6 bases). Germline V gene lookup returns CDR1 WSHSY and CDR2 SAAADI. The CDR3 covers 13 residues. Trimming cost V 8 bases and J 5 bases, with 13 bases left between them. The CDR3 DNA reads as TGCGCCAGCGGCCCCAACAGGGACAATGAGCAGTTCTTC. Protein sequence: CASGPNRDNEQFF.

This rearrangement joins TRBV11-1 to TRBJ2-5, with 8 bases lining up with TRBD1. Germline CDR1 and CDR2: SGHAT and FQDESV (reference sequence). With V trimmed by 0 bases and J by 5 bases, 5 bases remained unmatched. This CDR3 is 15 amino acids long. This chain's CDR3 is CASSLAGQGAETQYF. Here the CDR3 DNA reads TGTGCCAGCAGCTTAGCAGGACAGGGCGCGGAGACCCAGTACTTC.

This clone is a singleton in its sample. V is TRBV9 and J is TRBJ2-7; possibly TRBD1 for D (6 bases). With 0 bases removed from V and 3 bases from J, the gap between germline ends came to 13 bases. The CDR3 runs 15 residues. The V gene's germline CDR1 is SGDLS and CDR2 YYNGEE. CDR3 in DNA: TGTGCCAGCAGCGTAGCTACAGGGCAGGGCTACGAGCAGTACTTC. It translates to CASSVATGQGYEQYF. The full variable domain, its missing parts supplied by reference TRBV9 and TRBJ2-7, is DSGVTQTPKHLITATGQRVTLRCSPRSGDLSVYWYQQSLDQGLQFLIQYYNGEERAKGNILERFSAQQFPDLHSELNLSSLELGDSALYFCASSVATGQGYEQYFGPGTRLTVT.

The V call is TRBV2, the J call TRBJ2-1, with D perhaps TRBD2 (5 bases). CDR3 length equals 14 residues. The germline gives CDR1 SNHLY, CDR2 FYNNEI. V dropped 5 bases and J dropped 4 bases, with 12 bases sitting between them. The CDR3 is CASSTGTRYNEQFF. The CDR3 bases are TGTGCCAGCAGTACGGGAACCAGATACAATGAGCAGTTCTTC.

The chain is built from TRBV7-8 and TRBJ2-2; tentatively, D is TRBD2 (5 bases). The V gene lost 5 bases and the J gene lost 4 bases, with 14 bases spanning the gap. The CDR3 spans 15 residues. Germline CDR1 is SGHVS and CDR2 is FQNEAQ. The CDR3 is CASSPDWAGTGELFF. In DNA form, the CDR3 reads TGTGCCAGCAGCCCGGACTGGGCAGGCACCGGGGAGCTGTTTTTT. The full variable domain, its missing parts supplied by reference TRBV7-8 and TRBJ2-2, is GAGVSQSPRYKVAKRGQDVALRCDPISGHVSLFWYQQALGQGPEFLTYFQNEAQLDKSGLPSDRFFAERPEGSVSTLKIQRTQQEDSAVYLCASSPDWAGTGELFFGEGSRLTVL.

The chain links TRBV1 to TRBJ2-1; TRBD2, the table's D call, lacks a check against the DNA. TRBV1 is recorded as a pseudogene. The CDR3 runs to 17 residues. CDR3 DNA: TGCACCAGCAGCCACCGCCCCGGGACTAGCGGCGACAATGAGCAGTTCTTC. The encoded protein is CTSSHRPGTSGDNEQFF.

This chain links TRBV4-1 with TRBJ2-3; D remains ambiguous. There are 15 residues in the CDR3. CDR1 and CDR2 (germline): MGHRA, YSYEKL. Trimming removed 1 base at V and 2 bases at J, with 10 bases between. Written as DNA, the CDR3 is TGCGCCAGCAGCCAAGGCGTTGCCGCCACAGATACGCAGTATTTT. This sequence encodes CASSQGVAATDTQYF.

This chain uses TRBV28 with TRBJ2-5, with D possibly TRBD1 on 5 matching bases. The CDR3 covers 13 residues. Germline V gene lookup returns CDR1 MDHEN and CDR2 SYDVKM. Trimming left V 5 bases short and J 6 bases short, with 13 bases between. The chain's CDR3 is CASSLTGVKTQYF. CDR3 nucleotides: TGTGCCAGCAGTCTTACAGGTGTGAAGACCCAGTACTTC.

This chain connects TRBV28 to TRBJ2-2; 7 bases are shared with TRBD2. Germline CDR1 and CDR2: MDHEN and SYDVKM. V lost 11 bases and J lost 5; bases outside the gene matches: 8. This CDR3 spans 13 amino acids. The CDR3 region has the DNA TGTGCCCTACAGTGGGGGGGGACCGGGGAGCTGTTTTTT. Amino acids: CALQWGGTGELFF. Supplemented by reference TRBV28 and TRBJ2-2, the full variable domain reads DVKVTQSSRYLVKRTGEKVFLECVQDMDHENMFWYRQDPGLGLRLIYFSYDVKMKEKGDIPEGYSVSREKKERFSLILESASTNQTSMYLCALQWGGTGELFFGEGSRLTVL.

The V gene is TRBV27, the J gene TRBJ1-4; 8 bases are a match to TRBD1. With 5 bases clipped from V and 9 bases from J, the junction kept 14 bases outside the gene matches. The CDR3 length is 16 residues. Germline V gene data show CDR1 as MNHEY and CDR2 as SMNVEV (reference sequence). DNA of the CDR3: TGTGCCAGCAGTCCCCTGGACAGGGACGGAGTGCAAAAACTGTTTTTT. It is translated as CASSPLDRDGVQKLFF.

The rearrangement joins TRBV2 to TRBJ2-5; TRBD2 aligns across 9 bases. The CDR3 spans 14 residues. Germline CDR1 and CDR2: SNHLY and FYNNEI. V gave up 7 bases and J gave up 1 base; unmatched junction bases: 4. CDR3 loop: CASTLAGAQETQYF. The DNA of the CDR3 is TGTGCCAGCACCTTAGCGGGAGCCCAAGAGACCCAGTACTTC.

The rearrangement joins TRBV2 to TRBJ1-2, with TRBD1 matching over 9 bases. CDR3 length equals 14 residues. Per germline, CDR1 SNHLY and CDR2 FYNNEI. V trimming: 3 bases; J trimming: 7 bases; junction bases outside the gene matches: 6. The CDR3 DNA is TGTGCCAGCAGTGAGGGACAGGGTATCGGTGGCTACACCTTC. Protein sequence: CASSEGQGIGGYTF.